This entry is about one TCR beta chain. Its antigen is undetermined. One entry per CDR3 protein, called by TCRdb with MiXCR from the reads. Found here are fewer than 1,000,000 distinct CDR3 sequences, roughly 30% of them singletons; the top ten hold around 15%. The V end was cut by 5 bases, the J end by 0 bases, with 17 bases between. The CDR3 is 16 residues long. The germline V gene has CDR1 SGHNT and CDR2 YENEEA. This entry belongs to a study of T cell repertoires in cytomegalovirus infection. The source material was cultured CD8+ T cells from PBMCs, sampled from culture after CMV antigen stimulation. This chain links TRBV11-3 with TRBJ2-7, with D perhaps matching TRBD1 or TRBD2 (5 bases each). This receptor was taken from a human donor in good health (CMV status not recorded). Some clones in this sample may be carry-over from other donors' samples. CDR3 in amino acids: CASSGPGTPSSYEQYV. CDR3 nucleotide sequence: TGTGCCAGCAGCGGCCCCGGGACGCCGAGCTCCTACGAGCAGTACGTC.